These T cell receptor beta chains were read from a single sample in a study of follicular helper T cells after annual influenza vaccination. The protocol was immunoSEQ multiplex PCR, while the TCRdb copy is restricted to in-frame clones and leaves out a portion. Among roughly 1,300 clones listed, roughly 78% were seen once. Here the sequenced sample was CXCR5+ CD38+ circulating T follicular helper cells from blood, taken 7 days after influenza vaccination. These receptor sequences come from an adult who received the influenza vaccine. Both conserved end residues are part of each CDR3. D genes are given only for firm matches. Some rows mark clone size as missing; the rest say once, few, many or name a class of expanded clone.

CDR3 protein,CDR3 DNA,J gene,V gene,clone size,D gene
CASSRPGDYEQYF,TGTGCCAGTAGTAGACCAGGGGACTACGAGCAGTACTTC,TRBJ2-7,TRBV19,-,-
CASSLTAGGAEQYF,TGTGCCAGCAGCTTGACGGCAGGGGGCGCCGAGCAGTACTTC,TRBJ2-7,TRBV5-4,-,TRBD1
CARGLGVDEQYF,TGTGCCAGGGGCTTGGGGGTAGACGAGCAGTACTTC,TRBJ2-7,TRBV21-1,-,-
CASSPALSQGEGYTF,TGTGCCAGCAGCCCCGCACTGTCGCAGGGGGAAGGCTACACCTTC,TRBJ1-2,TRBV4-2,-,TRBD1
CSVGAGSNYGYTF,TGCAGCGTTGGTGCGGGCTCTAACTATGGCTACACCTTC,TRBJ1-2,TRBV29-1,-,-
CASSPGQKGYEQYF,TGTGCCAGCAGCCCTGGACAGAAAGGGTACGAGCAGTACTTC,TRBJ2-7,TRBV11-2,few,-
CASSFGGNTEAFF,TGTGCCAGCAGTTTCGGCGGGAACACTGAAGCTTTCTTT,TRBJ1-1,TRBV28,-,-
CASSSPLGGANVLTF,TGTGCCAGCAGTTCCCCACTAGGAGGGGCCAACGTCCTGACTTTC,TRBJ2-6,TRBV28,-,-
CASSPDSQDQPQHF,TGTGCCAGCTCTCCGGACAGTCAAGATCAGCCCCAGCATTTT,TRBJ1-5,TRBV18,-,-
CASSLRSVDQPQHF,TGTGCCAGCAGCTTAAGGTCAGTCGATCAGCCCCAGCATTTT,TRBJ1-5,TRBV7-8,-,-
CASSYPGQGKAFF,TGTGCCAGCAGCTACCCGGGACAGGGGAAAGCTTTCTTT,TRBJ1-1,TRBV7-2,few,TRBD1
CASSVQGYAQSRANVLTF,TGTGCCAGCAGTGTACAGGGCTATGCACAAAGTCGGGCCAACGTCCTGACTTTC,TRBJ2-6,TRBV6-1,-,-
CASSVVPSGGADTQYF,TGTGCCAGCAGCGTAGTTCCTAGCGGGGGAGCAGATACGCAGTATTTT,TRBJ2-3,TRBV9,-,TRBD2
CASSLQGDRNQPQHF,TGTGCCAGCAGCTTACAGGGGGATCGCAATCAGCCCCAGCATTTT,TRBJ1-5,TRBV7-2,-,TRBD1
CASKTTGNGDRNTEAFF,TGTGCCAGCAAAACCACAGGGAATGGTGATCGTAACACTGAAGCTTTCTTT,TRBJ1-1,TRBV27,-,-
CASGTSGAQETQYF,TGTGCCAGCGGGACTAGCGGGGCCCAAGAGACCCAGTACTTC,TRBJ2-5,TRBV2,once,TRBD2
CAIQGLPRYF,TGTGCCATCCAGGGCTTGCCCAGGTACTTC,TRBJ2-7,TRBV27,once,-
CASSLYGDSSYNEQFF,TGCGCCAGCAGCTTGTACGGGGATTCCTCCTACAATGAGCAGTTCTTC,TRBJ2-1,TRBV5-1,-,-
CASSLTGTDYGYTF,TGTGCCAGCAGCTTAACCGGGACGGACTATGGCTACACCTTC,TRBJ1-2,TRBV5-8,-,-
CASSLSSGTGSYEQYF,TGTGCCAGCAGTTTAAGCTCCGGGACAGGGTCCTACGAGCAGTACTTC,TRBJ2-7,TRBV28,-,TRBD1
CASRPWAAQVEQFF,TGTGCCAGCAGGCCCTGGGCAGCCCAGGTGGAGCAGTTCTTC,TRBJ2-1,TRBV6-1,-,-
CASSEQGNYGYTF,TGTGCCAGCAGCGAACAGGGGAACTATGGCTACACCTTC,TRBJ1-2,TRBV11-2,-,TRBD1
CASSEVDRWSAKNIQYF,TGTGCCAGCAGTGAGGTGGACAGGTGGAGTGCCAAAAACATTCAGTACTTC,TRBJ2-4,TRBV6-1,once,TRBD1
CASSQDSTLGGEKLFF,TGCGCCAGCAGCCAAGATAGTACCCTTGGAGGTGAAAAACTGTTTTTT,TRBJ1-4,TRBV4-1,-,-
CASSSQGAGYEQYF,TGTGCCAGCAGCTCGCAGGGGGCTGGCTACGAGCAGTACTTC,TRBJ2-7,TRBV5-4,-,TRBD1
CASSLTWGKVNEQFF,TGTGCCAGCAGCCTCACCTGGGGGAAAGTCAATGAGCAGTTCTTC,TRBJ2-1,TRBV6-1,-,-
CASRLAGADTQYF,TGTGCCAGTCGACTAGCGGGGGCGGATACGCAGTATTTT,TRBJ2-3,TRBV19,-,TRBD2
CASSPGGADTQYF,TGTGCCAGCAGTCCGGGGGGGGCAGATACGCAGTATTTT,TRBJ2-3,TRBV2,once,TRBD2
CASSYRRDRGFTEAFF,TGCGCCAGCAGCTACAGACGGGACAGGGGCTTCACTGAAGCTTTCTTT,TRBJ1-1,TRBV4-1,-,TRBD1
CASSSPGQGFVGELFF,TGTGCCAGCAGCTCTCCGGGACAGGGATTTGTCGGGGAGCTGTTTTTT,TRBJ2-2,TRBV28,-,TRBD1
CASSIRGSSNQPQHF,TGTGCCAGTAGTATCAGGGGGAGCAGCAATCAGCCCCAGCATTTT,TRBJ1-5,TRBV19,-,TRBD1
CASSGSTSADTQYF,TGTGCCAGCAGTGGCTCTACAAGCGCAGATACGCAGTATTTT,TRBJ2-3,TRBV2,-,-
CASRGQNNYGYTF,TGTGCCAGTAGGGGACAAAATAACTATGGCTACACCTTC,TRBJ1-2,TRBV28,-,-
CASSLTALQETQYF,TGTGCCAGCAGCTTGACTGCACTCCAAGAGACCCAGTACTTC,TRBJ2-5,TRBV5-5,-,-
CASSDLGGPLTNNEQFF,TGTGCCAGCAGTGACTTGGGGGGGCCCTTAACGAACAATGAGCAGTTCTTC,TRBJ2-1,TRBV6-4,-,-
CSGREGGLETQYF,TGCAGCGGGAGGGAAGGGGGGCTGGAGACCCAGTACTTC,TRBJ2-5,TRBV29-1,-,-
CASSQGQSYGYTF,TGTGCCAGCAGCCAGGGGCAGAGCTATGGCTACACCTTC,TRBJ1-2,TRBV6-5,-,-
CASSLWARDIQETQYF,TGCGCCAGCAGCTTGTGGGCGAGGGACATCCAAGAGACCCAGTACTTC,TRBJ2-5,TRBV5-1,once,-
CASSFARINEKLFF,TGTGCCAGCAGTTTTGCCAGAATTAATGAAAAACTGTTTTTT,TRBJ1-4,TRBV28,-,-
CASSLERDLPTEAFF,TGTGCCAGCAGCTTAGAAAGGGATCTACCCACTGAAGCTTTCTTT,TRBJ1-1,TRBV7-8,-,-
CASTKLAGQYTGELFF,TGTGCCAGCACCAAACTAGCGGGGCAATACACCGGGGAGCTGTTTTTT,TRBJ2-2,TRBV2,-,TRBD2
CASTPGRSSDTQYF,TGTGCCAGCACCCCTGGAAGGAGCTCGGATACGCAGTATTTT,TRBJ2-3,TRBV7-2,-,-
CVTGETTASPLHF,TGTGTCACTGGGGAGACGACGGCTTCACCCCTCCACTTT,TRBJ1-6,TRBV28,few,-
CASSQGGGEADTQYF,TGTGCCAGCAGCCAAGGCGGGGGGGAGGCAGATACGCAGTATTTT,TRBJ2-3,TRBV4-2,once,TRBD2
CASSVENEQFF,TGTGCCAGCAGTGTCGAGAATGAGCAGTTCTTC,TRBJ2-1,TRBV6-5,-,-
CASSSRGAGIYEQYF,TGTGCCAGCAGTTCCCGGGGCGCGGGTATATACGAGCAGTACTTC,TRBJ2-7,TRBV6-5,-,-
CASMGDTEAFF,TGTGCCAGCATGGGAGACACTGAAGCTTTCTTT,TRBJ1-1,TRBV28,-,-
CASSDPKLAGVAVNEQFF,TGTGCCAGCAGTGATCCGAAACTAGCGGGGGTCGCAGTGAATGAGCAGTTCTTC,TRBJ2-1,TRBV2,-,TRBD2
CASVPGGHEKLFF,TGTGCCAGCGTCCCCGGGGGACATGAAAAACTGTTTTTT,TRBJ1-4,TRBV28,-,-
CASSSRQGARTEAFF,TGTGCCAGCAGCTCTCGACAGGGGGCGCGTACTGAAGCTTTCTTT,TRBJ1-1,TRBV7-2,-,TRBD1